The rows below give T cell receptor beta chains drawn from one sample of a study of human T cells and chemical hapten exposure. Using its own MiXCR run on the RACE reads, TCRdb lists one record per CDR3 protein. The sample holds around 360,000 distinct CDR3 sequences, nearly 6.5% seen once. The material sequenced was whole blood, taken in connection with sensitization to the hapten diphenylcyclopropenone (DPC). These receptor sequences come from a woman aged 18-30 years with alopecia areata. Some clones in this sample may be carry-over from other donors' samples. The CDR3 runs from the conserved cysteine through the conserved F or W. Each record gives: V gene, J gene, D gene, clone size, CDR3 DNA, CDR3 protein. D genes are given only for firm matches. Clone sizes are given selectively: once, few, many, or a class where the clone is expanded.

>TRBV12-3/TRBV12-4|TRBJ2-3|TRBD2|-
TGTGCCAGCGGGGGGGGAGGCGATACGCAGTATTTT
CASGGGGDTQYF
>TRBV2|TRBJ2-7|-|-
TGTGCCAGCAGCGCGGACTACCGCCCCTACGAGCAGTACTTC
CASSADYRPYEQYF
>TRBV5-5|TRBJ1-5|-|many
TGTGCCAGCAGCTCGTGGGCAGGGCGGGAGCCCCAGCATTTT
CASSSWAGREPQHF
>TRBV6-2/TRBV6-3|TRBJ1-5|-|many
TGTGCCAGCAGTTACTTTGGACAGAGCAATCAGCCCCAGCATTTT
CASSYFGQSNQPQHF
>TRBV18|TRBJ1-5|TRBD1|many
TGTGCCAGCTCACCCCAAGGACAGGTTAATCAGCCCCAGCATTTT
CASSPQGQVNQPQHF
>TRBV3-1|TRBJ1-4|TRBD1|many
TGTGCCAGCAGCCCGGGGACAGTTAATGAAAAACTGTTTTTT
CASSPGTVNEKLFF
>TRBV25-1|TRBJ1-6|-|-
TGTGCCAGTAGACAGAGGGTTAATTCACCCCTCCACTTT
CASRQRVNSPLHF
>TRBV27|TRBJ2-3|-|few
TGTGCCAGCAGTAAATTCGTTGACTCGCCCATAGATACGCAGTATTTT
CASSKFVDSPIDTQYF
>TRBV6-5|TRBJ1-2|-|-
TGTGCCACTAGGGGGTGGGAGGGGATGAACTATGGCTACACCTTC
CATRGWEGMNYGYTF
>TRBV12-3/TRBV12-4|TRBJ1-3|-|many
TGTGCCAGCAGGTCCCCTGGAAACACCATATATTTT
CASRSPGNTIYF
>TRBV6-6|TRBJ1-1|-|-
TGTGCCAGCAGTTACTCTCCCGCCAGGGAAGCTTTCTTT
CASSYSPAREAFF
>TRBV4-3|TRBJ2-1|TRBD2|many
TGCGCCAGCAGCCAAGATCCCCAGCGGGGGGGATACAATGAGCAGTTCTTC
CASSQDPQRGGYNEQFF
>TRBV11-2|TRBJ1-4|-|many
TGTGCCAGCAGCTTTTGGGGGGGTCCGGGAGAAAAACTGTTTTTT
CASSFWGGPGEKLFF
>TRBV20-1|TRBJ1-6|TRBD1|-
TGCAGTGCCCCGCTAGGGACAGACTTTTCACCCCTCCACTTT
CSAPLGTDFSPLHF
>TRBV9|TRBJ2-3|-|-
TGTGCCAGCAGCGTAGAGGCGGGGGCCGGGGATACGCAGTATTTT
CASSVEAGAGDTQYF
>TRBV20-1|TRBJ1-2|-|-
TGCAGTGCTAGAAAGGATACTATTGTAGGGAAGGTCTATGGCTACACCTTC
CSARKDTIVGKVYGYTF
>TRBV6-6|TRBJ1-4|-|many
TGTGCCAGCAGTTATTTGGGAGATGAAAAACTGTTTTTT
CASSYLGDEKLFF
>TRBV29-1|TRBJ2-3|-|many
TGCAGCGTTGTTCCAGGCCCAGATACGCAGTATTTT
CSVVPGPDTQYF
>TRBV9|TRBJ1-2|-|-
TGTGCCAGCAGCCCTAGGACCACCTATGGCTACACCTTC
CASSPRTTYGYTF
>TRBV25-1|TRBJ1-5|-|-
TGTGCCAGCCTCTTCAGCAATCAGCCCCAGCATTTT
CASLFSNQPQHF
>TRBV14|TRBJ1-2|-|-
TGTGCCAGCAGCCAAGACGGGACGGATTATGGCTACACCTTC
CASSQDGTDYGYTF
>TRBV4-3|TRBJ1-2|-|few
TGCGCCAGCAGCCAAGATCTGCGGGGGAATGGCTACACCTTC
CASSQDLRGNGYTF
>TRBV6-5|TRBJ1-6|-|few
TGTGCCAGCAAGAGGGGAAATGGTAATTCACCCCTCCACTTT
CASKRGNGNSPLHF
>TRBV12-3/TRBV12-4|TRBJ2-3|-|few
TGTGCCAGCAGTTTCCCGGGAAATACGCAGTATTTT
CASSFPGNTQYF
>TRBV28|TRBJ2-7|-|few
TGTGCCAGCAGTTTATCAGCCGATGGGCTGGGCTACGAGCAGTACTTC
CASSLSADGLGYEQYF
>TRBV7-2|TRBJ1-5|-|many
TGTGCCAGCAGCTTACCCGTTCAGCCCCAGCATTTT
CASSLPVQPQHF
>TRBV7-2|TRBJ2-3|-|-
TGTGCCAGCAGCTTCGGCGCGGGCGGCGATACGCAGTATTTT
CASSFGAGGDTQYF
>TRBV9|TRBJ1-4|-|many
TGTGCCAGCCGGCGGGGCCTTGCAACTAATGAAAAACTGTTTTTT
CASRRGLATNEKLFF
>TRBV2|TRBJ1-1|-|-
TGTGCCAGCATTCTTCAGAGGACTGAAGCTTTCTTT
CASILQRTEAFF
>TRBV7-2|TRBJ2-6|-|many
TGTGCCAGCGGGTCCCAGGGGTCTGGGGCCAACGTCCTGACTTTC
CASGSQGSGANVLTF